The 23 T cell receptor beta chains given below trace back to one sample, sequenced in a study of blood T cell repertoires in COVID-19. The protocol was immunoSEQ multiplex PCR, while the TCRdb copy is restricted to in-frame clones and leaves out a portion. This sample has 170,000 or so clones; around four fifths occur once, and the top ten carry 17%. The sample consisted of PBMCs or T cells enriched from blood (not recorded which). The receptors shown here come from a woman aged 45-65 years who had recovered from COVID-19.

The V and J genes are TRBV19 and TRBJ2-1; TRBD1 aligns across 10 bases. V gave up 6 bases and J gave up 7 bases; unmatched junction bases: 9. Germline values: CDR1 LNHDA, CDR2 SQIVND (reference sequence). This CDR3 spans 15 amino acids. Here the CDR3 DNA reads TGTGCCAGTAGCCAACCGGGACAGGGGTCAAATGAGCAGTTCTTC. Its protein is CASSQPGQGSNEQFF.

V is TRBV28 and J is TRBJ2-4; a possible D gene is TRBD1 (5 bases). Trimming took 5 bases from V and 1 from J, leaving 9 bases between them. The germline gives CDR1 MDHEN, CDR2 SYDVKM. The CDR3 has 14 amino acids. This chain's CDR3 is CASSPGSAKNIQYF. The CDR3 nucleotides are TGTGCCAGCAGTCCAGGGTCGGCCAAAAACATTCAGTACTTC. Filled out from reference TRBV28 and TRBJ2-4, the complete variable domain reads DVKVTQSSRYLVKRTGEKVFLECVQDMDHENMFWYRQDPGLGLRLIYFSYDVKMKEKGDIPEGYSVSREKKERFSLILESASTNQTSMYLCASSPGSAKNIQYFGAGTRLSVL.

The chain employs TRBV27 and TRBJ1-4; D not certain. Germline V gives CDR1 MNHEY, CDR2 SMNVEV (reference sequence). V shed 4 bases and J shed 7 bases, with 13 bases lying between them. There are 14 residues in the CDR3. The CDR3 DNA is TGTGCCAGCAGTTCCGCGATACGGGGTGAAAAACTGTTTTTT. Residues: CASSSAIRGEKLFF.

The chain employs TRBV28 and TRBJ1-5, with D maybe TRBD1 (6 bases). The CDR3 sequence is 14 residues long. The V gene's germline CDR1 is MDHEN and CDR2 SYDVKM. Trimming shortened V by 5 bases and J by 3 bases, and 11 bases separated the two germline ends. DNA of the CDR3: TGTGCCAGCAGTCAAGGACAGCTCAATCAGCCCCAGCATTTT. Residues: CASSQGQLNQPQHF.

The CDR3 nucleotides read TGTGCCAGCAGCTTTGGGGAGAGGAATTCACCCCTCCACTTT. This codes for CASSFGERNSPLHF. The chain carries TRBV5-6 and TRBJ1-6, with D unresolved. Trimming removed 2 bases at V and 7 bases at J, with 10 bases between. The germline gives CDR1 SGHDT, CDR2 YYEEEE. The CDR3 has 14 residues. Using reference TRBV5-6 and TRBJ1-6 for the parts outside the CDR3, the full variable domain is DAGVTQSPTHLIKTRGQQVTLRCSPKSGHDTVSWYQQALGQGPQFIFQYYEEEERQRGNFPDRFSGHQFPNYSSELNVNALLLGDSALYLCASSFGERNSPLHFGNGTRLTVT.

CDR3 residues: CASSQDSGRSDGYTF. The CDR3 DNA reads as TGCGCCAGCAGCCAAGATAGTGGCAGGTCCGATGGCTACACCTTC. The V call is TRBV4-3, the J call TRBJ1-2; D remains ambiguous. This CDR3 comprises 15 residues. Trimming took 0 bases from V and 6 from J, leaving 14 bases between them. Germline values: CDR1 LGHNA, CDR2 YSLEER.

The CDR3 coding sequence is TGCGCCAGCAGCCATCAACCCCGACAGAACTCCTACGAGCAGTACTTC. Translated: CASSHQPRQNSYEQYF. J is TRBJ2-7 and V is TRBV4-1; possible D gene TRBD1, 5 bases. CDR1 is MGHRA and CDR2 is YSYEKL in the germline V gene. The CDR3 sequence is 16 residues long. V was pared by 3 bases and J by 0 bases, with 15 bases between.

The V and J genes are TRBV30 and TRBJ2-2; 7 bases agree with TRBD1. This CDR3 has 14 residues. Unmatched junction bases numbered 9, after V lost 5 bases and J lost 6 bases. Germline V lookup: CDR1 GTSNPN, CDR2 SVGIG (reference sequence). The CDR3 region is CAWSERGPPGELFF. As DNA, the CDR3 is TGTGCCTGGTCTGAAAGGGGGCCCCCCGGGGAGCTGTTTTTT.

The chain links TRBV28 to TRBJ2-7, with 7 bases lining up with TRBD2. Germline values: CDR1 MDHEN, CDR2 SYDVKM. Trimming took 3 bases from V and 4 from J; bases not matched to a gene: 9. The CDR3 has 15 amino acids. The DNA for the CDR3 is TGTGCCAGCAGTTTGGGGGGGGTGGTTATTTACGAGCAGTACTTC. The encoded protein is CASSLGGVVIYEQYF.

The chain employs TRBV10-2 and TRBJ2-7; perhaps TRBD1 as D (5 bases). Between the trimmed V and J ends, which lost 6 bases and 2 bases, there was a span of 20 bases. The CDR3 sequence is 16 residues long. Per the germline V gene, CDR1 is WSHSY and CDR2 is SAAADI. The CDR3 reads CASRQNQQVLAYEQYF. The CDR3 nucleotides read TGCGCCAGCAGGCAAAACCAACAGGTGTTAGCCTACGAGCAGTACTTC.

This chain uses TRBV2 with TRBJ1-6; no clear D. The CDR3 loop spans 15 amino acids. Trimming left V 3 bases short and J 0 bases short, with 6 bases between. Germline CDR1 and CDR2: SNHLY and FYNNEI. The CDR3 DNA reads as TGTGCCAGCAGTGACCTAGGCTCCTATAATTCACCCCTCCACTTT. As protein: CASSDLGSYNSPLHF.

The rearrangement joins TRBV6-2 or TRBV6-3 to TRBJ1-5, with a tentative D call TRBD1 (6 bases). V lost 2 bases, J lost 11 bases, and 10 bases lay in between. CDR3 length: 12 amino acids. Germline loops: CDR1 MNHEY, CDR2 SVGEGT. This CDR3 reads CASSYRQGSQHF. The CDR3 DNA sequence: TGTGCCAGCAGTTACCGGCAGGGGTCCCAGCATTTT.

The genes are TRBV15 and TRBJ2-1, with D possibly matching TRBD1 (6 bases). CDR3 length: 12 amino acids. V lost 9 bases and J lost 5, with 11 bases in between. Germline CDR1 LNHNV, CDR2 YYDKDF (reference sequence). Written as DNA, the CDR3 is TGTGCCACTCGGGACAACCACAATGAGCAGTTCTTC. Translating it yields CATRDNHNEQFF.

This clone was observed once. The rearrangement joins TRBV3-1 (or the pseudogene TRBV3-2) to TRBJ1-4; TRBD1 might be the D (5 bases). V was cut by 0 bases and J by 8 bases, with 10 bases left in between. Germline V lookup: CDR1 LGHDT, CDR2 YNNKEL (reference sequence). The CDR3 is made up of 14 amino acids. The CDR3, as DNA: TGTGCCAGCAGCCAAGATCCTGGGGGGGAAAAACTGTTTTTT. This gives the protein CASSQDPGGEKLFF.

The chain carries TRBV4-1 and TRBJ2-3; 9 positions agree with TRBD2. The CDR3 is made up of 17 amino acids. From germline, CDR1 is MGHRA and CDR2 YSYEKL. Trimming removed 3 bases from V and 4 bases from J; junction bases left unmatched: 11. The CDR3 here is CASSQSHGGRGADTQYF. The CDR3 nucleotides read TGCGCCAGCAGCCAGTCCCATGGCGGGAGGGGGGCAGATACGCAGTATTTT.

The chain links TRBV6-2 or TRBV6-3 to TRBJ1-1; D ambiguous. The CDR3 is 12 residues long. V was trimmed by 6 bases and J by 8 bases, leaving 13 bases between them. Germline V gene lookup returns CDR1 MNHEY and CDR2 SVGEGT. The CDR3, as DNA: TGTGCCAGCAGCCTTGGACTGGGGGAAGCTTTCTTT. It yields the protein CASSLGLGEAFF.

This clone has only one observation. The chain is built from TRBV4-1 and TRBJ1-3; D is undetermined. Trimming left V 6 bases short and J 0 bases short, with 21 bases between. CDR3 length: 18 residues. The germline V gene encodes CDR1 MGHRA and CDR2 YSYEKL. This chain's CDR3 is CASSQRRGEEGSGNTIYF. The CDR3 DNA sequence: TGCGCCAGCAGTCAAAGAAGAGGCGAGGAGGGCTCTGGAAACACCATATATTTT.

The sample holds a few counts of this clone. This chain's CDR3 is CASSLELDRGFEAFF. The CDR3 nucleotides are TGCGCCAGCAGCTTGGAATTAGACAGGGGATTTGAAGCTTTCTTT. V usage is TRBV5-1 and J usage is TRBJ1-1; TRBD1 agrees at 8 bases. Trimming at V came to 0 bases and at J to 7 bases, leaving 8 bases not matched to a gene. The CDR3 is 15 amino acids. Per germline, CDR1 SGHRS and CDR2 YFSETQ.

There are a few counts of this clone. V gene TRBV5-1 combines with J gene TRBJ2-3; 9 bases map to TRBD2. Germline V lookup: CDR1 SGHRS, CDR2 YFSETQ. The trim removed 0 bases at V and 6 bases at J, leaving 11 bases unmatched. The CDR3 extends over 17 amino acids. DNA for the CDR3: TGCGCCAGCAGCTTGGAGGGGTCTAGCGGGGTACGGGATACGCAGTATTTT. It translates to CASSLEGSSGVRDTQYF.

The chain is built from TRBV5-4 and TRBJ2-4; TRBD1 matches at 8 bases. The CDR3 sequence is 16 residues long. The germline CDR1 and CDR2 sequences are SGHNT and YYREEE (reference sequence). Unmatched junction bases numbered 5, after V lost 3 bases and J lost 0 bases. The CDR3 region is CASSSQGAQAKNIQYF. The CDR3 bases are TGTGCCAGCAGCTCGCAGGGGGCCCAAGCCAAAAACATTCAGTACTTC.

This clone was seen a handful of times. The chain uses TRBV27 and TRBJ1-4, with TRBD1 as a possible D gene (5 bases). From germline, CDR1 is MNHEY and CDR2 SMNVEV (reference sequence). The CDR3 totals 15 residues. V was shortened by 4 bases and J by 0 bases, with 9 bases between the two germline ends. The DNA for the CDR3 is TGTGCCAGCAGTTGGGGGGGTGCAACTAATGAAAAACTGTTTTTT. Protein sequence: CASSWGGATNEKLFF.

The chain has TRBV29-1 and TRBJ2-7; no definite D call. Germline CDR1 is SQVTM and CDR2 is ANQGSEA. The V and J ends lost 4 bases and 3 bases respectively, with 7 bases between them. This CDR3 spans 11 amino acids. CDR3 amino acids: CSVVAFYEQYF. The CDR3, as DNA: TGCAGCGTTGTGGCATTCTACGAGCAGTACTTC.

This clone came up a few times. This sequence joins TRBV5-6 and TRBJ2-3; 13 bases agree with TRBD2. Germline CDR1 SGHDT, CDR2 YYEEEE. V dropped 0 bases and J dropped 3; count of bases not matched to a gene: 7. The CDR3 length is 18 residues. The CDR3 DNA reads TGTGCCAGCAGCTTGGTGGGTAAGACTAGCGGGGGGACAGATACGCAGTATTTT. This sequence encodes CASSLVGKTSGGTDTQYF.